This T cell receptor beta chain comes out of a study of tumor-infiltrating lymphocytes in localized non-small cell lung cancer. The repertoire was sequenced with immunoSEQ multiplex PCR; TCRdb's copy has only in-frame clones and lacks some. The sample has 14,000 or so clones, about 75% seen once; the top ten hold roughly 4%. About this clone itself: Antigen specificity is unknown.

Study results and limitations: No link was found between tumor T-cell fraction and recurrence-free survival. Tumors had more T cell infiltration than uninvolved lung, per TCRbeta sequencing and CD3 counts. Technical variation could not be separated from intratumor heterogeneity here. Immunotypes IM1 and IM2 had similar TCR-derived T-cell fractions.

Looked up from germline, CDR1 is SGHRS and CDR2 is YFSETQ. The CDR3 length is 12 residues. V lost 6 bases and J 4 bases, leaving 9 bases between the germline ends. The clonotype was recovered from a human donor with non-small cell lung cancer. The rearrangement joins TRBV5-1 to TRBJ2-3; D perhaps matches TRBD2 (6 bases). Source material: lung tumor tissue. The DNA for the CDR3 is TGCGCCAGCAAGGAGGGATCAGATACGCAGTATTTT. The encoded protein is CASKEGSDTQYF.